The present TCR beta chain was sequenced within a study of OX40 agonist ivuxolimab in advanced cancers. Notes on the study in general: Some nonresponders also had low normalized T-cell clonal expansion.

Germline loops: CDR1 MNHEY, CDR2 SMNVEV (reference sequence). The CDR3 length is 16 residues. The V end lost 7 bases, the J end lost 0 bases, and 16 bases lay between the germline ends. Turning to this clone: Its antigen is unidentified.

Clones were read by immunoSEQ multiplex PCR, and TCRdb kept only the in-frame ones, dropping some. Of about 96,000 clones in the sample, roughly four fifths were seen once. The clonotype was recovered from an adult with an advanced solid tumor such as melanoma, head and neck, liver or kidney cancer. This chain joins TRBV27 and TRBJ1-5; D not resolved. The material was CD4+ or CD8+ T cells sorted from blood, obtained in a trial of the OX40 agonist ivuxolimab. CDR3 region: CASKRKSYNSNQPQHF. The CDR3 nucleotides are TGTGCCAGCAAAAGGAAATCCTATAATAGCAATCAGCCCCAGCATTTT.